The 28 T cell receptor beta chains in this list originate from one sample, sequenced in a study of tumor and adjacent non-tumor tissue in lung cancer. The template was RNA from unsorted bulk tissue. A modified ARM-PCR protocol with three rounds of nested PCR amplified TCRbeta. TCRdb reanalysed the multiplex PCR reads using MiXCR and keeps one entry per CDR3 protein. Of 71,000 or so distinct CDR3 sequences detected, around 85% appear once; the ten largest clones hold about an eighth. Sequences were obtained from lung tumor tissue. These receptors were collected from a woman aged 45-59 years with non-small cell lung cancer.

Of note for this clonotype: This may stem from a read error, because a much larger clone lies one nucleotide away. The rearrangement uses TRBV7-2 and TRBJ2-5; D may match TRBD1 or TRBD2 (6 bases each). Germline V CDR1 and CDR2: SGHTA, FQGNSA. The CDR3 is 17 amino acids. CDR3 amino acids: CANSLRGGGFVGETQYF. The CDR3 nucleotides read TGTGCCAACAGCTTACGAGGGGGAGGATTTGTAGGGGAGACCCAGTACTTC.

The genes are TRBV20-1 and TRBJ2-3, with D maybe TRBD2 (6 bases). From germline, CDR1 is DFQATT and CDR2 SNEGSKA (reference sequence). The CDR3 is made up of 16 amino acids. Between the trimmed V and J ends, which lost 0 bases and 8 bases, there was a span of 21 bases. The CDR3 DNA sequence: TGCAGTGCTAGAGATCCAGCGGGTGATATGATAGGTACGCAGTATTTT. It specifies CSARDPAGDMIGTQYF.

The V gene is TRBV11-2, the J gene TRBJ2-7; D call uncertain. CDR3 length equals 15 residues. The germline gives CDR1 SGHAT, CDR2 FQNNGV. V dropped 2 bases and J dropped 10 bases, with 21 bases sitting between them. CDR3 in DNA: TGTGCCAGCAGCTTATCTCAGAGTCCCTCCTACAATCAGTACTTC. It codes for CASSLSQSPSYNQYF.

The genes are TRBV11-2 and TRBJ1-1; TRBD1 is a possible D gene (5 bases). The CDR3 runs 14 residues. CDR1 is SGHAT and CDR2 is FQNNGV in the germline V gene. Trimming took off 3 bases at V and 12 bases at J, with 20 bases between the two ends. The CDR3, as DNA: TGTGCCAGCAGCTTCGGAAGTAAGGACACTGCAACTTTCTTT. Amino acid sequence: CASSFGSKDTATFF.

As to this clonotype: Sequence at one end of the junction differs from germline and may be a read error. The V and J genes are TRBV9 and TRBJ1-2, with TRBD1 matching over 7 bases. CDR1 is SGDLS, CDR2 YYNGEE, per germline. The CDR3 totals 14 residues. CDR3 sequence reads: CASSVGQSHYGFTF. For the CDR3, the DNA is TGTGCCAGCAGCGTGGGACAGTCACACTATGGCTTCACCTTC.

Turning to this clonotype: A junction end diverges from the germline sequence, so it may reflect a read error. The V and J genes are TRBV11-1 and TRBJ1-1; D not certain. The length of the CDR3 is 15 residues. Germline V gene sequence: CDR1 SGHAT, CDR2 FQDESV (reference sequence). The CDR3 nucleotides read TGTGCCAGCAGGTTAGATACCGAGGAGAGCACTGAAGTTTTCTTT. This sequence encodes CASRLDTEESTEVFF.

This rearrangement joins TRBV11-2 to TRBJ1-5; D gene ambiguous. The germline V gene encodes CDR1 SGHAT and CDR2 FQNNGV. The CDR3 extends over 13 amino acids. V lost 9 bases, J lost 7 bases, and 16 bases lay in between. CDR3 nucleotide sequence: TGTGCCAGTAACTTGGAGATTTGGCAGCCCCAGCATTTT. Its translation: CASNLEIWQPQHF.

As concerns this clonotype: This may come from a read error, since a much larger clone is one base off. The V call is TRBV5-1, the J call TRBJ1-4; D not resolved. The CDR3 runs 15 residues. CDR1 and CDR2 from the germline V gene are SGHRS and YFSETQ. V was clipped by 4 bases and J by 0 bases, with 10 bases between them. The CDR3 DNA sequence: TGCGCCAGCAGCCTGGCTCGACCAACTAATGAAAAACTGTTTTTT. Protein: CASSLARPTNEKLFF.

For this clonotype: Its ends do not fully match the called genes, so a read error is possible. This chain joins TRBV11-2 and TRBJ2-5, with D maybe TRBD2 (7 bases). Germline loops: CDR1 SGHAT, CDR2 FQNNGV. CDR3 length equals 14 residues. The CDR3 region is CVSSSGQTREVQYF. The CDR3 DNA sequence: TGTGTCAGCAGCTCCGGACAGACCCGGGAGGTCCAGTACTTC. Filled out from reference TRBV11-2 and TRBJ2-5, the complete variable domain reads EAGVAQSPRYKIIEKRQSVAFWCNPISGHATLYWYQQILGQGPKLLIQFQNNGVVDDSQLPKDRFSAERLKGVDSTLKIQPAKLEDSAVYLCVSSSGQTREVQYFGPGTRLLVL.

The chain carries TRBV29-1 and TRBJ2-1; D is possibly TRBD1 (5 bases). This CDR3 has 17 residues. Germline V CDR1 and CDR2: SQVTM, ANQGSEA. With 3 bases removed from V and 3 bases from J, the gap between germline ends came to 21 bases. CDR3 bases: TGCAGCGTTGAGTATACGGGTAGGGGTAGCTTCTACAATGAGCAGTTCTTC. Protein sequence: CSVEYTGRGSFYNEQFF.

Points on this clonotype: The final CDR3 position lacks the conserved phenylalanine or tryptophan, pointing to a likely read error. The limits of the CDR3 on the DNA are not certain, so only TCRdb's listed CDR3 is given. The chain uses TRBV6-2 or TRBV6-3 and TRBJ1-5; the table calls TRBD1, which could not be checked here. Germline V CDR1 and CDR2: MNHEY, SVGEGT. Inclusive of both ends, the CDR3 amounts to 14 amino acids. The CDR3 sequence: CASSKGQTNQPEHI.

The chain recombines TRBV11-2 with TRBJ1-2; D is perhaps TRBD1 (5 bases). There are 14 residues in the CDR3. Per the germline V gene, CDR1 is SGHAT and CDR2 is FQNNGV. V was pared by 6 bases and J by 6 bases, with 17 bases between. For the CDR3, the DNA is TGTGCCAGCAGTTTAAAAGGGGACGTCGATGGCTACACCTTC. Amino acid sequence: CASSLKGDVDGYTF.

The rearrangement links TRBV5-6 to TRBJ2-7; no clear D. The CDR3 has 13 amino acids. Germline CDR1 reads SGHDT; CDR2 reads YYEEEE. Trimming pared 0 bases from V and 8 bases from J, leaving 12 bases between. The CDR3: CASSLDSSYKQYF. The CDR3 DNA is TGTGCCAGCAGCTTGGACAGCTCATACAAGCAGTACTTC.

A word on this clonotype: The conserved closing phenylalanine or tryptophan is absent in this CDR3, likely reflecting a read error. J is TRBJ2-2 and V is TRBV20-1; unclear D gene. The germline gives CDR1 DFQATT, CDR2 SNEGSKA (reference sequence). The V end lost 6 bases, the J end lost 1 base, and 12 bases lay between the germline ends. The CDR3 sequence is 14 residues long. The CDR3 DNA follows: TGCAGTGCCATTAACCCACTGAACACCGGGGAGCTGTTTTCT. The encoded protein is CSAINPLNTGELFS.

This clonotype was recorded a few times. Compared with germline, one end of the junction differs, possibly owing to a read error. The J gene is TRBJ2-2, the V gene TRBV4-2, with a possible D match to TRBD2 (5 bases). The V gene's germline CDR1 is LGHNA and CDR2 YNFKEQ. The CDR3 loop spans 16 amino acids. CDR3 coding DNA: TGTACCAGCAGCCAAGAATGGACGGAGAACACCGGGGAGTTGTTTTTT. Encoded protein: CTSSQEWTENTGELFF.

This clonotype was picked up one time. The final CDR3 position lacks the conserved phenylalanine or tryptophan, pointing to a likely read error. The J gene is TRBJ2-7, the V gene TRBV4-1; D is unclear. The germline CDR1 and CDR2 sequences are MGHRA and YSYEKL. Trimming removed 0 bases at V and 8 bases at J, with 11 bases between. The CDR3 covers 13 residues. The CDR3 region has the DNA TGCGCCAGCAGCCAAGAAATGGTTGAAAAGCAGTACTAC. Translating gives CASSQEMVEKQYY.

As for this clonotype: The junction differs from germline at one of its ends, possibly a read error. The chain uses TRBV29-1 and TRBJ1-1, with TRBD1 as a possible D gene (6 bases). The germline V gene encodes CDR1 SQVTM and CDR2 ANQGSEA. The length of the CDR3 is 15 residues. CDR3 in amino acids: CSLVKGGRRNTEALF. As DNA, the CDR3 is TGCAGCCTTGTGAAGGGGGGACGTCGGAACACTGAAGCTCTCTTT. Based on the CDR3 plus reference TRBV29-1 and TRBJ1-1, the full variable domain is SAVISQKPSRDICQRGTSLTIQCQVDSQVTMMFWYRQQPGQSLTLIATANQGSEATYESGFVIDKFPISRPNLTFSTLTVSNMSPEDSSIYLCSLVKGGRRNTEALFGQGTRLTVV.

About this clonotype itself: A junction boundary mismatches the germline segment, possibly from a read error. The chain links TRBV28 to TRBJ2-2, with D possibly being TRBD2 (5 bases). The CDR3 has 16 residues. Germline-derived CDR1 and CDR2 are MDHEN and SYDVKM. The CDR3 coding sequence is TGTGCCAGCAGTTTGAGCCGGGTCAGTTACACCGGGGAGTTGTTTTTT. It specifies CASSLSRVSYTGELFF.

To note about this clonotype: Sequence at one end of the junction differs from germline and may be a read error. The V and J genes are TRBV29-1 and TRBJ2-1, with TRBD2 matching over 9 bases. The length of the CDR3 is 12 residues. Germline V gives CDR1 SQVTM, CDR2 ANQGSEA. The CDR3 reads CSVRISGSKQFF. CDR3 coding DNA: TGCAGCGTTCGGATTAGCGGGAGCAAGCAATTCTTC.

This clonotype appeared a few times. The CDR3 bases are TGTGCCAGCAGAGAGAGGGAATCCCAAGAGACCCAGTACTTC. Translated: CASRERESQETQYF. This sequence joins TRBV2 and TRBJ2-5; tentatively, D is TRBD2 (5 bases). The ends were cut back, 6 bases at V and 1 base at J, with 12 bases in the middle. The CDR3 is 14 amino acids. Per the germline V gene, CDR1 is SNHLY and CDR2 is FYNNEI. The whole variable domain, filled in from reference TRBV2 and TRBJ2-5, reads EPEVTQTPSHQVTQMGQEVILRCVPISNHLYFYWYRQILGQKVEFLVSFYNNEISEKSEIFDDQFSVERPDGSNFTLKIRSTKLEDSAMYFCASRERESQETQYFGPGTRLLVL.

A word on this clonotype: The conserved final phenylalanine or tryptophan is absent from the CDR3, which likely points to a read error. The CDR3 nucleotides are TGTGCCAGCAGGCCCGAGCCGACTAGTCGCGAGCAGTACTTA. This encodes CASRPEPTSREQYL. The chain carries TRBV28 and TRBJ2-7; tentatively, D is TRBD2 (6 bases). Germline CDR1 and CDR2: MDHEN and SYDVKM. V lost 6 bases, J lost 6 bases, and 18 bases lay in between. CDR3 length: 14 amino acids.

This clonotype has more than one count but fewer than ten. This may be a read error, as it is one base from a much larger clone. Because it lacks the conserved phenylalanine or tryptophan at the end, this CDR3 is likely a read error. This chain joins TRBV5-4 and TRBJ2-2; TRBD2 agrees at 10 bases. This CDR3 is built from 17 residues. The V segment lost 2 bases and the J segment 5 bases; nucleotides outside the gene matches: 9. Looked up from germline, CDR1 is SGHNT and CDR2 is YYREEE (reference sequence). The DNA of the CDR3 is TGTGCCAGCAGCTTTGGAGCTAGCGGGAGCGGGACCGGGGAGCTGTTTTCT. Encoded protein: CASSFGASGSGTGELFS.

This clonotype was detected a few times. Germline and junction disagree at one end, which may indicate a read error. This chain connects TRBV20-1 to TRBJ2-1; D possibly corresponds to TRBD1 (7 bases). The CDR3 sequence is 14 residues long. The germline CDR1 and CDR2 sequences are DFQATT and SNEGSKA (reference sequence). The CDR3 reads CSARGPRGENELLF. CDR3 nucleotides: TGCAGTGCTAGAGGGCCCAGGGGGGAAAATGAGCTGTTATTC.

The chain links TRBV11-2 to TRBJ1-2, with D tentatively TRBD1 (5 bases). CDR3 length: 16 amino acids. V was cut by 5 bases and J by 1 base, with 17 bases left in between. The germline V gene has CDR1 SGHAT and CDR2 FQNNGV. In DNA form, the CDR3 reads TGTGCCAGCAGCCCCTCCCAGGTGACAGTTAACTATGGCTACACCTTC. Encoded protein: CASSPSQVTVNYGYTF.

This clonotype came up a few times. At one end the junction does not follow the germline gene, possibly because of a read error. The chain links TRBV20-1 to TRBJ2-5; the match to TRBD2 covers 12 bases. The CDR3 totals 19 residues. Germline-derived CDR1 and CDR2 are DFQATT and SNEGSKA (reference sequence). CDR3 protein: CSARTSGASGRAFQEAQYF. The CDR3 DNA reads TGCAGTGCTAGAACTTCTGGGGCTAGCGGGAGGGCCTTCCAAGAGGCCCAGTACTTC.

V usage is TRBV11-1 and J usage is TRBJ1-1; unclear D gene. The V gene lost 10 bases and the J gene lost 4 bases, with 22 bases spanning the gap. Germline-derived CDR1 and CDR2 are SGHAT and FQDESV (reference sequence). The CDR3 is 15 residues long. CDR3 nucleotide sequence: TGTGCCATTAGCTCCGAGGACTGGTTGACCACTGAAGCTTTCTTT. This encodes CAISSEDWLTTEAFF.

V and J are TRBV20-1 and TRBJ2-1; no reliable D call. Trimming removed 1 base at V and 5 bases at J, with 12 bases between. Germline V gene data show CDR1 as DFQATT and CDR2 as SNEGSKA (reference sequence). The CDR3 is 14 residues long. CDR3 sequence reads: CSARVRPNHNEQFF. As DNA, the CDR3 is TGCAGTGCTAGAGTTCGGCCAAACCACAATGAGCAGTTCTTC.

V and J are TRBV6-2 or TRBV6-3 and TRBJ1-5, with D possibly TRBD1 on 6 matching bases. Germline lookup yields CDR1 MNHEY and CDR2 SVGEGT. This CDR3 is 14 amino acids long. V was clipped by 5 bases and J by 10 bases, with 18 bases between them. The CDR3 coding sequence is TGTGCCAGCAGTACCGGGACATGGAGGCATCCCCAGCATTTT. It translates to CASSTGTWRHPQHF.